The source of this T cell receptor (beta chain) is a study of beta chain features in type 1 diabetes. This clone was counted only a few times. No antigen is known for it. Sorting produced populations that all topped 95% purity. The authors reverse transcribed all of the isolated RNA, so sequencing captured expressed TCRB transcripts. Profiling relied on immunoSEQ multiplex PCR, and the TCRdb table lists in-frame clones only, not all of them. The table records about 320,000 clones, 11% to 15% of them present only once. Study findings and constraints: Diminished insertions and augmented deletions at VDJ junctions characterized type 1 diabetes patients. When cDNA is sequenced, cells with high TCR expression could be over-represented.

The CDR3 extends over 12 amino acids. Trimming pared 7 bases from V and 9 bases from J, leaving 13 bases between. The germline gives CDR1 SQVTM, CDR2 ANQGSEA. Sequencing used central memory CD4+ T cells from blood. The J gene is TRBJ1-6, the V gene TRBV29-1; D might be TRBD1 (5 bases). This TCR derives from a man aged 25 to 45 in good health. The CDR3 bases are TGCAGCGGTGGGGACCCGGGTTCACCCCTCCACTTT. Amino acids: CSGGDPGSPLHF. The entire variable domain, with the rest obtained from reference TRBV29-1 and TRBJ1-6, is as follows: SAVISQKPSRDICQRGTSLTIQCQVDSQVTMMFWYRQQPGQSLTLIATANQGSEATYESGFVIDKFPISRPNLTFSTLTVSNMSPEDSSIYLCSGGDPGSPLHFGNGTRLTVT.